These T cell receptor beta chains were read from a single sample in a study of cytomegalovirus exposure and HLA in healthy donors. The protocol was immunoSEQ multiplex PCR, while the TCRdb copy is restricted to in-frame clones and leaves out a portion. Of 95,000 to 150,000 clones in the sample, 70% to 90% were seen once. The sample taken for sequencing was PBMCs. These receptor sequences come from a woman in her 30s in good health and CMV-seronegative. The CDR3 runs from the conserved cysteine through the conserved F or W. Each record gives: D gene, V gene, J gene, clone size, CDR3 DNA, CDR3 protein. D genes are given only for firm matches. Clone size is stated in some rows and not others, as once, few, many or a class when expanded.

>TRBD1|TRBV18|TRBJ1-1|NA
TGTGCCAGCTCACCTACCCAACAGGGGGCGGGCACTGAAGCTTTCTTT
CASSPTQQGAGTEAFF
>NA|TRBV25-1|TRBJ1-1|NA
TGTGCCAGCAGTATCGGCGGCTTCCCGAACACTGAAGCTTTCTTT
CASSIGGFPNTEAFF
>TRBD1|TRBV13|TRBJ1-4|NA
TGTGCCAGCAGTTCTCCCGGGACAGGGGAGAATAATGAAAAACTGTTTTTT
CASSSPGTGENNEKLFF
>NA|TRBV19|TRBJ1-1|NA
TGTGCCAGTAGTATAGATCTAGAAGGCCCTGAAGCTTTCTTT
CASSIDLEGPEAFF
>TRBD1|TRBV11-2|TRBJ1-2|few
TGTGCCAGCAGCAAACTGACAGGGTCGGCTAACTATGGCTACACCTTC
CASSKLTGSANYGYTF
>NA|TRBV29-1|TRBJ1-4|NA
TGCAGCGTTGAGCAGGGCACTAATGAAAAACTGTTTTTT
CSVEQGTNEKLFF
>TRBD1|TRBV6-6|TRBJ2-3|NA
TGTGCCAGCAGTTACCTCGGACAGGGAGCAGATACGCAGTATTTT
CASSYLGQGADTQYF
>TRBD2|TRBV5-1|TRBJ2-5|once
TGCGCCAGCAGCACTGGACTAGCGGGGGAGGTTAGGGAGACCCAGTACTTC
CASSTGLAGEVRETQYF
>TRBD1|TRBV27|TRBJ2-7|NA
TGTGCCAGCAGTACCTCGACAGGGATACCCTACGAGCAGTACTTC
CASSTSTGIPYEQYF
>NA|TRBV18|TRBJ1-2|NA
TGTGCCAGCTCACCACCGTCCCAGTCCTATGGCTACACCTTC
CASSPPSQSYGYTF
>TRBD1|TRBV6-6|TRBJ2-7|NA
TGTGCCAGCAGTCGGGACAGGGGCTACGAGCAGTACTTC
CASSRDRGYEQYF
>TRBD1|TRBV11-2|TRBJ2-7|NA
TGTGCCAGCAGCCGACAGGGGAACGAGCAGTACTTC
CASSRQGNEQYF
>NA|TRBV19|TRBJ1-3|NA
TGTGCCAGTAGTACCCCGAGGCGAGGATCTGGAAACACCATATATTTT
CASSTPRRGSGNTIYF
>NA|TRBV11-2|TRBJ2-7|NA
TGTGCCAGCAGCTTTGCCGGGACACCTTTCGAGCAGTACTTC
CASSFAGTPFEQYF
>TRBD1|TRBV6-5|TRBJ1-6|NA
TGTGCCAGCAGTTACGGGACAGGGCTTAATTCACCCCTCCACTTT
CASSYGTGLNSPLHF
>TRBD2|TRBV5-1|TRBJ2-5|many
TGCGCCAGCAGCTTAGCGGGAGCCCAAGAGACCCAGTACTTC
CASSLAGAQETQYF
>NA|TRBV7-6|TRBJ2-5|NA
TGTGCCAGCAGCTTATCCAACCAAGAGACCCAGTACTTC
CASSLSNQETQYF
>NA|TRBV18|TRBJ1-2|NA
TGTGCCAGCTCTCGGGGAACTGGCTATGGCTACACCTTC
CASSRGTGYGYTF
>NA|TRBV11-3|TRBJ2-7|NA
TGTGCCAGCAGGCCTGGGACAACCCTTGATTACGAGCAGTACTTC
CASRPGTTLDYEQYF
>TRBD2|TRBV5-1|TRBJ2-5|NA
TGCGCCAGCAGCTCGGGACTAGCGGGGAGGGAGACCCAGTACTTC
CASSSGLAGRETQYF
>NA|TRBV4-1|TRBJ1-2|NA
TGCGCCAGCAGCCGCGGGGGGCTGGGCTATGGCTACACCTTC
CASSRGGLGYGYTF
>NA|TRBV14|TRBJ2-1|NA
TGTGCCAGCAGCCAAGATGCAGGGTTCCATGAGCAGTTCTTC
CASSQDAGFHEQFF
>TRBD2|TRBV19|TRBJ2-1|NA
TGTGCCAGTAGTCTCGGGGGGACTAGATCCTACAATGAGCAGTTCTTC
CASSLGGTRSYNEQFF
>NA|TRBV12-5|TRBJ2-7|NA
TGTGCTAGTGGCCTGAGGGTGCCCCACTTC
CASGLRVPHF
>TRBD2|TRBV9|TRBJ2-1|NA
TGTGCCAGCAGCACCCGCCCTAGCGGGGGGGCTAATAATGAGCAGTTCTTC
CASSTRPSGGANNEQFF
>NA|TRBV19|TRBJ1-5|NA
TGTGCCAGTAGTATAGGCGGTTCCTATCAGCCCCAGCATTTT
CASSIGGSYQPQHF
>TRBD1|TRBV2|TRBJ2-7|NA
TGTGCCAGCAGCGCGGACAGGGGGGCCTCCTACGAGCAGTACTTC
CASSADRGASYEQYF
>TRBD1|TRBV5-8|TRBJ2-7|NA
TGTGCCAGCAGCTTAAGGGACAGGGCGGACGAGCAGTACTTC
CASSLRDRADEQYF
>NA|TRBV18|TRBJ1-2|NA
TGTGCCAGCTCGCTACAGGGAGTAGATGGCTACACCTTC
CASSLQGVDGYTF
>TRBD1|TRBV30|TRBJ1-1|NA
TGTGCCTACCAGGGACAGTCGATCACTGAAGCTTTCTTT
CAYQGQSITEAFF
>TRBD1|TRBV13|TRBJ2-2|NA
TGTGCCAGCATCCAGACAGGGGACACCGGGGAGCTGTTTTTT
CASIQTGDTGELFF
>TRBD2|TRBV7-9|TRBJ2-1|NA
TGTGCCAGCAGCCATAGCGGGGCGTCTGACGATGAGCAGTTCTTC
CASSHSGASDDEQFF
>NA|TRBV6-1|TRBJ1-1|NA
TGTGCCAGCAGAGTCGAGGGACAACCGAACACTGAAGCTTTCTTT
CASRVEGQPNTEAFF
>TRBD2|TRBV11-2|TRBJ2-5|NA
TGTGCCAGCAGCTTAGGGGTGGCGGGGGTTCAAGAGACCCAGTACTTC
CASSLGVAGVQETQYF
>NA|TRBV27|TRBJ1-1|NA
TGTGCCAGCAGTGTCCCGGGTATGAACACTGAAGCTTTCTTT
CASSVPGMNTEAFF
>NA|TRBV4-1|TRBJ1-1|NA
TGCGCCAGCAGCCAAGCAGTGAACACTGAAGCTTTCTTT
CASSQAVNTEAFF
>NA|TRBV4-3|TRBJ1-6|NA
TGCGCCAGCAGCCAAGATATCGGGGGGTCTTATAATTCACCCCTCCACTTT
CASSQDIGGSYNSPLHF
>NA|TRBV25-1|TRBJ2-5|NA
TGTGCCAGCAGTGAATATCGGGGAGTTGAGACCCAGTACTTC
CASSEYRGVETQYF
>NA|TRBV10-3|TRBJ1-6|once
TGTGCCATCAAGGGTGACAGTGATTCACCCCTCCACTTT
CAIKGDSDSPLHF
>TRBD1|TRBV5-4|TRBJ1-5|NA
TGTGCCAGCAGCCCCGACAGGGATAGTCAGCCCCAGCATTTT
CASSPDRDSQPQHF
>NA|TRBV15|TRBJ2-3|NA
TGTGCCACCAGCAGAGACAGGCTTTCTAGCACAGATACGCAGTATTTT
CATSRDRLSSTDTQYF
>NA|TRBV7-2|TRBJ2-2|NA
TGTGCCAGCAGCTTAGTGGTCGGACTGGACCGGGAGCTGTTTTTT
CASSLVVGLDRELFF
>NA|TRBV7-6|TRBJ1-5|many
TGTGCCAGCAGCTTAGCCCCGCGGGGGCGCAATCAGCCCCAGCATTTT
CASSLAPRGRNQPQHF
>TRBD2|TRBV7-6|TRBJ2-3|NA
TGTGCCAGCAGCTTAGCGGAGAGCGGGGGGCCAGATACGCAGTATTTT
CASSLAESGGPDTQYF
>TRBD1|TRBV19|TRBJ2-5|NA
TGTGCCAGTAGCCCGACAGGGGCCGCCGGAGGGACCCAGTACTTC
CASSPTGAAGGTQYF
>TRBD2|TRBV7-2|TRBJ2-7|NA
TGTGCCAGCAGCGCGGGGGACGCCTACGAGCAGTACTTC
CASSAGDAYEQYF
>NA|TRBV11-2|TRBJ1-2|once
TGTGCCAGCAGCAAAAACAGAACCTATGGCTACACCTTC
CASSKNRTYGYTF